The 6 T cell receptor beta chains below all came from one sample that was sequenced in a study of cytomegalovirus exposure and HLA in healthy donors. Using immunoSEQ multiplex PCR, the repertoire was profiled, and TCRdb retains in-frame clones only, with some absent. The sample lists about 360,000 clones; 86% were seen once. The sequencing sample was made of PBMCs. The receptors shown here come from a woman aged 18-35 years in good health and CMV-seronegative.

The rearrangement joins TRBV5-4 to TRBJ1-1; weak D call: TRBD1 (5 bases). The germline V gene has CDR1 SGHNT and CDR2 YYREEE (reference sequence). V was clipped by 3 bases and J by 4 bases, with 16 bases between them. This CDR3 comprises 15 residues. The CDR3 bases are TGTGCCAGCAGCTCCGGGGGGGAGGGAAGCACTGAAGCTTTCTTT. Translating gives CASSSGGEGSTEAFF.

The chain employs TRBV5-1 and TRBJ2-2; TRBD2 agrees at 10 bases. The CDR3 is 14 residues long. Trimming took 4 bases from V and 4 from J; bases not matched to a gene: 1. Germline V gene lookup returns CDR1 SGHRS and CDR2 YFSETQ. CDR3 sequence: CASSGTSATGELFF. The CDR3 DNA follows: TGCGCCAGCAGCGGGACTAGCGCCACCGGGGAGCTGTTTTTT.

The chain recombines TRBV30 with TRBJ1-2; D is unclear. Germline V gene sequence: CDR1 GTSNPN, CDR2 SVGIG (reference sequence). Deletions cut 1 base from V and 4 bases from J, with 16 bases between. This CDR3 contains 15 residues. CDR3 in amino acids: CAWSDPGFAAYGYTF. CDR3 sequence (DNA): TGTGCCTGGAGTGACCCGGGGTTCGCGGCCTATGGCTACACCTTC.

The V and J genes are TRBV5-1 and TRBJ2-1; D ambiguous. The length of the CDR3 is 16 residues. V was shortened by 2 bases and J by 1 base, with 13 bases between the two germline ends. Germline V gene sequence: CDR1 SGHRS, CDR2 YFSETQ. This CDR3 is CASSFSASRSYNEQFF. In DNA form, the CDR3 reads TGCGCCAGCAGCTTTTCAGCGTCTAGATCCTACAATGAGCAGTTCTTC.

This clone was recorded only once. The chain joins TRBV6-5 to TRBJ2-1; TRBD2 matches 7 bases. The CDR3 runs to 15 residues. V was clipped by 2 bases and J by 7 bases; unmatched bases: 8. Germline CDR1 is MNHEY and CDR2 is SVGAGI. The CDR3 DNA follows: TGTGCCAGCAGTTACGCCCGGGGGAGGGTTAATGAGCAGTTCTTC. This sequence encodes CASSYARGRVNEQFF.

There are a few counts of this clone. The chain links TRBV7-6 to TRBJ1-1, with D perhaps matching TRBD1 (5 bases). In germline, CDR1 is SGHVS, CDR2 FNYEAQ. The CDR3 length is 15 residues. V dropped 3 bases and J dropped 1 base, with 12 bases sitting between them. CDR3 DNA sequence: TGTGCCAGCAGCTTCCACCAGGGAACGAACACTGAAGCTTTCTTT. Residues: CASSFHQGTNTEAFF.